This TCR beta chain was observed in a study of control samples from healthy donors and cancer patients. Measured with immunoSEQ multiplex PCR; TCRdb has only the in-frame clones, and not every one. The data show about 51,000 clones, 88% seen once. CDR1 is SGHRS and CDR2 is YFSETQ in the germline V gene. CDR3 length: 15 amino acids. Trimming cost V 5 bases and J 2 bases; bases outside gene matches: 6. The receptor was isolated from a man aged 50-60 years with head and neck cancer. V is TRBV5-1 and J is TRBJ2-5; 10 positions match TRBD2. The sequencing sample was made of PBMCs. Here the CDR3 DNA reads TGCGCCAGCAGGGTGACTAGCGGGTTGCAAGAGACCCAGTACTTC. It yields the protein CASRVTSGLQETQYF.